Listed below are T cell receptor beta chains from one sample, sequenced in a study of human T cells and chemical hapten exposure. In TCRdb, the RACE reads were re-called with MiXCR into one record per CDR3 protein. The sample lists some 36,000 distinct CDR3 sequences; about 7.6% were seen once. The sample consisted of whole blood, taken in connection with sensitization to the hapten diphenylcyclopropenone (DPC). All receptors come from a woman aged 50 to 65 with alopecia areata. Some clones in this sample may be carry-over from other donors' samples. Each CDR3 is given with its conserved first and last residue. D genes are given only for firm matches. Clone size is stated in some rows and not others, as once, few, many or a class when expanded.

D gene	V gene	J gene	clone size	CDR3 protein	CDR3 DNA
.	TRBV29-1	TRBJ1-5	many	CSALTGNQPQHF	TGCAGCGCCCTAACAGGGAACCAGCCCCAGCATTTT
TRBD2	TRBV20-1	TRBJ2-1	few	CSARDRGLAGYNEQFF	TGCAGTGCTAGAGATCGCGGACTAGCGGGCTACAATGAGCAGTTCTTC
TRBD2	TRBV27	TRBJ2-7	many	CASRSSGLTYEQYF	TGTGCCAGCAGATCTAGCGGGCTTACCTACGAGCAGTACTTC
TRBD1	TRBV7-8	TRBJ1-2	few	CASSGDRVGYTF	TGTGCCAGCAGCGGGGACAGGGTTGGCTACACCTTC
TRBD1	TRBV7-3	TRBJ1-2	many	CASSLSPGGSYTF	TGTGCCAGCAGCTTAAGCCCAGGGGGAAGCTACACCTTC
.	TRBV11-2	TRBJ2-1	many	CASSLRQIAYNEQFF	TGTGCCAGCAGCTTAAGACAGATCGCCTACAATGAGCAGTTCTTC
TRBD1	TRBV4-2	TRBJ1-1	many	CASSQDGGRTGETEAFF	TGTGCCAGCAGCCAAGATGGGGGGCGTACAGGGGAAACTGAAGCTTTCTTT
TRBD1	TRBV7-2	TRBJ1-1	many	CASSLAGTGEWNTEAFF	TGTGCCAGCAGCTTAGCCGGGACAGGGGAGTGGAACACTGAAGCTTTCTTT
TRBD1	TRBV11-2	TRBJ1-4	few	CASSQQTGTNEKLFF	TGTGCCAGCAGTCAGCAGACAGGGACTAATGAAAAACTGTTTTTT
.	TRBV7-6	TRBJ2-3	.	CASSLDVDRKDTDTQYF	TGTGCCAGCAGCTTAGATGTTGACAGGAAAGACACAGATACGCAGTATTTT
.	TRBV4-3	TRBJ2-7	few	CASSLNRAPYEQYF	TGCGCCAGCAGCCTTAACCGGGCCCCCTACGAGCAGTACTTC
.	TRBV20-1	TRBJ2-7	many	CSASWTLRGYEQYF	TGCAGTGCTAGCTGGACTCTTAGGGGGTACGAGCAGTACTTC
TRBD1	TRBV4-2	TRBJ1-1	many	CASSQDGGGADTEAFF	TGTGCCAGCAGCCAAGACGGAGGGGGCGCAGACACTGAAGCTTTCTTT
.	TRBV19	TRBJ2-1	.	CASSALRASQRWQFF	TGTGCCAGTAGTGCATTACGGGCCTCCCAGAGGTGGCAGTTCTTC
TRBD2	TRBV19	TRBJ2-5	many	CASSHRLAGQETQYF	TGTGCCAGTAGTCACCGACTAGCGGGACAGGAGACCCAGTACTTC
.	TRBV28	TRBJ1-6	many	CASTGQLRSPLHF	TGTGCCAGCACCGGACAGTTACGTTCACCCCTCCACTTT
.	TRBV5-1	TRBJ1-6	many	CASSLAAEFFNSPLHF	TGCGCCAGCAGCTTGGCGGCGGAGTTTTTTAATTCACCCCTCCACTTT
.	TRBV3-1	TRBJ2-5	.	CASSQVAETQYF	TGTGCCAGCAGCCAAGTAGCGGAGACCCAGTACTTC
.	TRBV5-5	TRBJ1-1	many	CASGWAVDTEAFF	TGTGCCAGCGGCTGGGCAGTCGACACTGAAGCTTTCTTT
.	TRBV20-1	TRBJ1-6	many	CSARDRYRMDSPLHF	TGCAGTGCTAGAGATAGGTACAGGATGGATTCACCCCTCCACTTT
.	TRBV20-1	TRBJ2-5	many	CSANPPADFKTQYF	TGCAGTGCTAACCCCCCCGCGGACTTCAAGACCCAGTACTTC
TRBD1	TRBV28	TRBJ2-4	.	CASSLSGQGGIQYF	TGTGCCAGCAGTTTATCGGGACAGGGAGGCATTCAGTACTTC
.	TRBV19	TRBJ2-6	many	CASSIDLPGRDSGANVLTF	TGTGCCAGTAGTATAGATTTGCCAGGCCGAGACTCTGGGGCCAACGTCCTGACTTTC
TRBD2	TRBV18	TRBJ2-7	many	CASSPRWTSGASTYEQYF	TGTGCCAGCTCACCACGTTGGACTAGCGGGGCCTCGACCTACGAGCAGTACTTC
.	TRBV7-6	TRBJ2-3	many	CASSLVTSRTDTQYF	TGTGCCAGCAGCTTAGTAACGAGCCGCACAGATACGCAGTATTTT
TRBD2	TRBV29-1	TRBJ2-1	many	CSAGTSGRAEQFF	TGCAGCGCCGGGACTAGCGGGAGGGCTGAGCAGTTCTTC
TRBD2	TRBV27	TRBJ2-1	few	CASSPGGGGWFF	TGTGCCAGCAGCCCCGGCGGGGGGGGGTGGTTCTTC
TRBD1	TRBV7-2	TRBJ2-3	few	CASSLVGTGIADTQYF	TGTGCCAGCAGCTTAGTTGGGACAGGGATTGCAGATACGCAGTATTTT
.	TRBV20-1	TRBJ1-6	many	CSAPGGVRNSPLHF	TGCAGTGCCCCCGGGGGGGTGCGAAATTCACCCCTCCACTTT
.	TRBV10-3	TRBJ2-1	few	CAISERDNEQFF	TGTGCCATCAGTGAGCGGGACAATGAGCAGTTCTTC
.	TRBV4-2	TRBJ2-2	.	CATQGQTGTGELFF	TGTGCCACCCAGGGACAAACCGGCACCGGGGAGCTGTTTTTT
TRBD2	TRBV7-8	TRBJ2-1	many	CASSLDPGLVIEQFF	TGTGCCAGCAGCTTGGACCCGGGACTAGTAATTGAGCAGTTCTTC
TRBD1	TRBV18	TRBJ1-4	many	CASSPGQQNEKLFF	TGTGCCAGCTCCCCGGGACAGCAGAATGAAAAACTGTTTTTT
TRBD2	TRBV28	TRBJ2-7	.	CASSLWVAGVKYEQYF	TGTGCCAGCAGTTTATGGGTAGCGGGAGTTAAGTACGAGCAGTACTTC
.	TRBV18	TRBJ1-4	many	CASSPPLGLGTNEKLFF	TGTGCCAGCTCACCACCGTTGGGGCTTGGAACTAATGAAAAACTGTTTTTT
.	TRBV7-3	TRBJ2-1	many	CASSPLSGPGNEQFF	.
.	TRBV30	TRBJ1-1	.	CACGQHATEAFF	TGTGCCTGCGGACAACATGCCACTGAAGCTTTCTTT
TRBD1	TRBV7-6	TRBJ2-7	many	CASSATGWHEQYF	TGTGCCAGCAGCGCGACAGGGTGGCACGAGCAGTACTTC